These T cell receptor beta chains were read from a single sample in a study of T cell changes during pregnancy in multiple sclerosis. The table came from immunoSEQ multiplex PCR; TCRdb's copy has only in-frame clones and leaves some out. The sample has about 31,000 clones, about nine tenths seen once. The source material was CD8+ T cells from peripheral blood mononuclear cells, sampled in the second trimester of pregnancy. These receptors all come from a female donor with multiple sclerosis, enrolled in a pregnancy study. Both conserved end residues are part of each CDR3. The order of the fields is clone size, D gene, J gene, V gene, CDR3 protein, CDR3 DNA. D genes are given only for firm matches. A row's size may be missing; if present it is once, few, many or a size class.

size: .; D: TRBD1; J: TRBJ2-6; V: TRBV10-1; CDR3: CASSGTGVGANVLTF; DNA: TGCGCCAGCAGTGGGACAGGGGTTGGGGCCAACGTCCTGACTTTC
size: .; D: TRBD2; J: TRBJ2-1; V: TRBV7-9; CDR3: CASTPKPVSGREWYNEQFF; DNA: TGTGCCAGCACCCCTAAGCCCGTCTCGGGGCGGGAGTGGTACAATGAGCAGTTCTTC
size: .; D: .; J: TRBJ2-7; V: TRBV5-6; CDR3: CASSLGEDYEQYF; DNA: TGTGCCAGCAGCTTGGGAGAGGACTACGAGCAGTACTTC
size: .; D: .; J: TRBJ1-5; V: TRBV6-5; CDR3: CASSYSLSNQPQHF; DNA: TGTGCCAGCAGTTACTCTCTGAGCAATCAGCCCCAGCATTTT
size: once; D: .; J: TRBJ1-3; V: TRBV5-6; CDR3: CASSLGGYGNTIYF; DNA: TGTGCCAGCAGCTTGGGAGGGTACGGAAACACCATATATTTT
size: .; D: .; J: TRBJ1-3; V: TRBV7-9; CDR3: CASSLGRTSGNTIYF; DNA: TGTGCCAGCAGCTTAGGTAGAACCTCTGGAAACACCATATATTTT
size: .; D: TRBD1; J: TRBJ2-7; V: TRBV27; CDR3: CASSTWTGRPYEQYF; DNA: TGTGCCAGCAGTACCTGGACAGGGAGGCCCTACGAGCAGTACTTC
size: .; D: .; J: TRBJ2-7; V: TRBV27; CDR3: CASSDGTGGYEQYF; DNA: TGTGCCAGCAGTGACGGGACCGGGGGCTACGAGCAGTACTTC
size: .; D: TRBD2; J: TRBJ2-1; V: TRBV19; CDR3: CASSIGTSGMYEQFF; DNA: TGTGCCAGTAGTATAGGGACTAGCGGGATGTATGAGCAGTTCTTC
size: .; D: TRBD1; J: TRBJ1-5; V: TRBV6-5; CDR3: CASSQDRINNQPQHF; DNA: TGTGCCAGCAGCCAGGACAGGATCAACAATCAGCCCCAGCATTTT
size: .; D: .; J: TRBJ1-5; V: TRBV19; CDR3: CASRAAGGNQPQHF; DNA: TGTGCCAGTAGGGCAGCAGGGGGCAATCAGCCCCAGCATTTT
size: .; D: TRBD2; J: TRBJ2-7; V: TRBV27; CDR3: CASSYTSGPGYEQYF; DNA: TGTGCCAGCAGTTACACTAGCGGGCCGGGGTACGAGCAGTACTTC
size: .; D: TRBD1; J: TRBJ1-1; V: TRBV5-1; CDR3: CASSLRGQGWTEAFF; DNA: TGCGCCAGCAGCTTGAGGGGACAGGGTTGGACTGAAGCTTTCTTT
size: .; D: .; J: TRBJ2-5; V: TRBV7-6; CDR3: CASSLVAEQETQYF; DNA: TGTGCCAGCAGCTTAGTAGCGGAGCAAGAGACCCAGTACTTC
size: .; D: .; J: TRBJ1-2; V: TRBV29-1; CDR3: CSVGRYYGYTF; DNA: TGCAGCGTTGGGAGGTACTATGGCTACACCTTC